This entry is about one T cell receptor beta chain. Its cognate antigen is unknown. A modified ARM-PCR protocol with three rounds of nested PCR amplified TCRbeta. TCRdb analysed the multiplex PCR reads with MiXCR anew, one entry per CDR3 protein. The sample comprises 65,000 to 90,000 distinct CDR3 sequences, under 70% of which are singletons, and 10% to 15% rests with the top ten. RNA was extracted from bulk tissue without any cell sorting. The data were taken from a study of tumor and adjacent non-tumor tissue in lung cancer. There are 13 residues in the CDR3. With 6 bases clipped from V and 0 bases from J, the junction kept 2 bases outside the gene matches. From germline, CDR1 is SQVTM and CDR2 ANQGSEA. Study results and caveats: Higher tumor TCR diversity was associated with shorter survival. Normal lung showed higher cumulative top 100 clone frequency than tumor.

The chain couples TRBV29-1 to TRBJ2-7, with 10 bases matching TRBD2. Sample: lung tumor tissue. The receptor was derived from a woman between 70 and 85 years old with non-small cell lung cancer. CDR3 loop: CSVGTSASYEQYF. For the CDR3, the DNA is TGCAGCGTCGGGACTAGCGCCTCCTACGAGCAGTACTTC.